This paragraph reports one TCR beta chain. A much larger clone lies a single base off, so this may be a read error. CDR1 and CDR2 from the germline V gene are MNHEY and SMNVEV (reference sequence). J was trimmed by 2 bases and V by 3 bases; bases with no gene match: 2. The CDR3 spans 14 residues. The data are from a study of blood T cell repertoires in COVID-19. Study-level information: Samples came from the United States, Italy and Spain, spanning acute and convalescent COVID-19.

Clones were sequenced by immunoSEQ multiplex PCR, and TCRdb holds only the in-frame ones, with some missing. The data show about 360,000 clones, more than 70% seen once. In terms of age and location, participants ranged from roughly 18 to 90 years and lived in around 22 US areas. The chain combines TRBV27 with TRBJ2-7, with 9 bases lining up with TRBD1. The TCR comes from a man aged 35 to 55 in a cohort exposed to, infected with or recovered from COVID-19 (not recorded which). The material sequenced was PBMCs or T cells enriched from blood (not recorded which). The CDR3 bases are TGTGCCAGCAGTTTCCGGGACAGGGCCTACGAGCAGTACTTC. Translated, it gives CASSFRDRAYEQYF.